The 3 T cell receptor beta chains below were found in one sample sequenced in a study of PD-L1 blockade in urothelial cancer. The time point: peripheral blood 6 weeks after treatment start. The protocol was immunoSEQ multiplex PCR, while the TCRdb copy is restricted to in-frame clones and leaves out a portion. This table has about 48,000 clones, about 82% appearing once. Sequences were derived from PBMCs, sampled around atezolizumab (anti-PD-L1) treatment. The receptors shown here come from a man aged 65-85 years with urothelial cancer.

The V call is TRBV6-1, the J call TRBJ2-2; 8 bases agree with TRBD2. The germline V gene encodes CDR1 MNHNS and CDR2 SASEGT. V lost 10 bases, J lost 5 bases, and 6 bases stayed unmatched. This CDR3 is built from 13 residues. The CDR3 DNA reads as TGTGCCAACCTAGCGGGCGCGACCGGGGAGCTGTTTTTT. Translated, it gives CANLAGATGELFF.

The chain has TRBV4-1 and TRBJ1-2, with D possibly matching TRBD1 (6 bases). The CDR3 is 15 residues long. Germline V gives CDR1 MGHRA, CDR2 YSYEKL. V shed 4 bases and J shed 6 bases, with 18 bases lying between them. In DNA form, the CDR3 reads TGCGCCAGCAGCCTTTTACTACAGGGCCTACATGGCTACACCTTC. It encodes CASSLLLQGLHGYTF.

J is TRBJ2-7 and V is TRBV7-9, with D perhaps TRBD2 (6 bases). Between the trimmed V and J ends, which lost 5 bases and 5 bases, there was a span of 16 bases. The CDR3 sequence is 14 residues long. Germline CDR1 is SEHNR and CDR2 is FQNEAQ (reference sequence). The CDR3 nucleotides are TGTGCCAGCAGCCCAAACGGGAGTTCCCACGAGCAGTACTTC. Its protein is CASSPNGSSHEQYF.